This T cell receptor beta chain was sequenced during a study of cytomegalovirus exposure and HLA in healthy donors. General study findings and limits: In presence/absence analyses, roughly uniform sequencing depth across donors was assumed.

Deletions cut 4 bases from V and 2 bases from J, with 8 bases between. Germline V gene data show CDR1 as MNHNS and CDR2 as SASEGT. The length of the CDR3 is 13 residues. Of note for this clone: Its antigen remains unknown.

The study ran its PCR with 60 Vbeta and 13 Jbeta primers. The repertoire was sequenced with immunoSEQ multiplex PCR; TCRdb's copy has only in-frame clones and lacks some. The sample lists 120,000 to 150,000 clones; roughly 62% were seen once. This sequence originates from a man aged 60-69 years in good health and CMV-seronegative. V usage is TRBV6-1 and J usage is TRBJ1-1; D gene ambiguous. The sample was PBMCs. CDR3 nucleotide sequence: TGTGCCAGCAGTGTAAACTACAACACTGAAGCTTTCTTT. This gives the protein CASSVNYNTEAFF.